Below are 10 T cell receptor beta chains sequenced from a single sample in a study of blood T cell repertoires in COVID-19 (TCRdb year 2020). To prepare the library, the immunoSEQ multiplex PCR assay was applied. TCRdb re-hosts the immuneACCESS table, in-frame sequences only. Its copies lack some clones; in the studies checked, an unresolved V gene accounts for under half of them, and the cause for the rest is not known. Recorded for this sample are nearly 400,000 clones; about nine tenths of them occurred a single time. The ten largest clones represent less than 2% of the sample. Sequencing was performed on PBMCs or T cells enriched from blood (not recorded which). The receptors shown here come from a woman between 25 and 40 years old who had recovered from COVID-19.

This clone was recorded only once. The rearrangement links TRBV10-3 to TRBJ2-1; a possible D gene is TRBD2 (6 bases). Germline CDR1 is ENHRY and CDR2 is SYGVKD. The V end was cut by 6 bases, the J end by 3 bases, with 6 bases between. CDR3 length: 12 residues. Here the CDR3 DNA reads TGTGCCATCAGCGGGGGCTACAATGAGCAGTTCTTC. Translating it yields CAISGGYNEQFF.

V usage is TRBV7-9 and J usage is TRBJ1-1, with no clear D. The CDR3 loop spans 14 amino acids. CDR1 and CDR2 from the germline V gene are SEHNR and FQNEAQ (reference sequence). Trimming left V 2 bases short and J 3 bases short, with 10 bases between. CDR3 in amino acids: CASSLIGRDTEAFF. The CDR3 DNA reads TGTGCCAGCAGCTTAATTGGTCGGGACACTGAAGCTTTCTTT. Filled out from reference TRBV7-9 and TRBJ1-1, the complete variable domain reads DTGVSQNPRHKITKRGQNVTFRCDPISEHNRLYWYRQTLGQGPEFLTYFQNEAQLEKSRLLSDRFSAERPKGSFSTLEIQRTEQGDSAMYLCASSLIGRDTEAFFGQGTRLTVV.

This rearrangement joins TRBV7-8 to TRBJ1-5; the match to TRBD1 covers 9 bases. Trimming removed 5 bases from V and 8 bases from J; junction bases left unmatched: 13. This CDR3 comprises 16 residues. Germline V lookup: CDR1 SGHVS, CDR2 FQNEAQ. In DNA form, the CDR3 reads TGTGCCAGCAGCGTTGGACAGGGGCTTCCGGTGGAGCCCCAGCATTTT. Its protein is CASSVGQGLPVEPQHF.

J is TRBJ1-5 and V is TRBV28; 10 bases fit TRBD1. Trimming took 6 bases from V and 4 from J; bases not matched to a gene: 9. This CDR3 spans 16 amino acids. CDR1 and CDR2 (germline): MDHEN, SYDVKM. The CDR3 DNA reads TGTGCCAGCAGCCATACGGGACAGGGGTTTAATCAGCCCCAGCATTTT. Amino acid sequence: CASSHTGQGFNQPQHF.

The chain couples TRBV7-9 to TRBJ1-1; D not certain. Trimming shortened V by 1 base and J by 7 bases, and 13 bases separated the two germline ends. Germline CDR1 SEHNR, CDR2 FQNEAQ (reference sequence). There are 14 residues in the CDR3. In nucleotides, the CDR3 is TGTGCCAGCAGCTTAGAAGGTCGGGGAGATGAAGCTTTCTTT. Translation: CASSLEGRGDEAFF.

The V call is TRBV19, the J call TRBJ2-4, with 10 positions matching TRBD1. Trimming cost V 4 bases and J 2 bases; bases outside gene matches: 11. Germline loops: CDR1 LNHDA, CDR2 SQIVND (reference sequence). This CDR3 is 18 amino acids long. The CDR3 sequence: CASSTRQGAGRSKNIQYF. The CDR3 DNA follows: TGTGCCAGTAGTACCCGACAGGGGGCGGGAAGGTCCAAAAACATTCAGTACTTC.

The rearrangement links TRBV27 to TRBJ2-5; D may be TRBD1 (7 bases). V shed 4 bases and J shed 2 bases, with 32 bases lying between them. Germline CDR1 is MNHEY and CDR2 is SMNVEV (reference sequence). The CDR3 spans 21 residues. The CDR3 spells CASSWRSAGVAGQGEQETQYF. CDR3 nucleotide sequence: TGTGCCAGCAGTTGGAGAAGCGCCGGGGTGGCGGGGCAGGGGGAACAAGAGACCCAGTACTTC.

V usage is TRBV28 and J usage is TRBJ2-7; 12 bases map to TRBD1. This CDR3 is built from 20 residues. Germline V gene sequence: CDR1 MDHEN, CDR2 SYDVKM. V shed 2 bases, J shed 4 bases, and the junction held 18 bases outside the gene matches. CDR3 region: CASSLRSWDRGRSAVYEQYF. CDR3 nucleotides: TGTGCCAGCAGTTTAAGATCTTGGGACAGGGGGCGGTCGGCGGTGTACGAGCAGTACTTC.

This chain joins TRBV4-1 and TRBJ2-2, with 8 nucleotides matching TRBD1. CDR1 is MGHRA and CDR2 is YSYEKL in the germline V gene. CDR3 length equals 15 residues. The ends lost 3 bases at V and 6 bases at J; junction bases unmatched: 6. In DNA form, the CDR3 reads TGCGCCAGCAGCCAGGACAGGGATTGGTCCGGGGAGCTGTTTTTT. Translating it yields CASSQDRDWSGELFF.

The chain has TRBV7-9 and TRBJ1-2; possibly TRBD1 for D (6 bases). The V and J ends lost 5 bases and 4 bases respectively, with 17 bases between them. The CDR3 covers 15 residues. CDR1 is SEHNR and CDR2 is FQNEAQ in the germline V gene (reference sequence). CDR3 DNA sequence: TGTGCCAGCAGCCATCAGGGGAATCCAGGCTATGGCTACACCTTC. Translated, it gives CASSHQGNPGYGYTF.